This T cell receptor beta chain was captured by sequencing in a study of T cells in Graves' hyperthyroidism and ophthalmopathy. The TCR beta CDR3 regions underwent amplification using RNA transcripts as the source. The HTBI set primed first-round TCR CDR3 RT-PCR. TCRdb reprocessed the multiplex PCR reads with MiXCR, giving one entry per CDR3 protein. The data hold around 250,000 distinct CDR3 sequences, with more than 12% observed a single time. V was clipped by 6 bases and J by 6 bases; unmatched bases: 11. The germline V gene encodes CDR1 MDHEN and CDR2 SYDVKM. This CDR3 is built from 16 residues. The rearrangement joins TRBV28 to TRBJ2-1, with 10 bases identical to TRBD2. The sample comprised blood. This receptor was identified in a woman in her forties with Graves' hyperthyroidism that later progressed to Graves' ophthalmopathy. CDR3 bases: TGTGCCAGCAGCCTTACCTGGACTAGCGGCAGCAATGAGCAGTTCTTC. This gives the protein CASSLTWTSGSNEQFF.